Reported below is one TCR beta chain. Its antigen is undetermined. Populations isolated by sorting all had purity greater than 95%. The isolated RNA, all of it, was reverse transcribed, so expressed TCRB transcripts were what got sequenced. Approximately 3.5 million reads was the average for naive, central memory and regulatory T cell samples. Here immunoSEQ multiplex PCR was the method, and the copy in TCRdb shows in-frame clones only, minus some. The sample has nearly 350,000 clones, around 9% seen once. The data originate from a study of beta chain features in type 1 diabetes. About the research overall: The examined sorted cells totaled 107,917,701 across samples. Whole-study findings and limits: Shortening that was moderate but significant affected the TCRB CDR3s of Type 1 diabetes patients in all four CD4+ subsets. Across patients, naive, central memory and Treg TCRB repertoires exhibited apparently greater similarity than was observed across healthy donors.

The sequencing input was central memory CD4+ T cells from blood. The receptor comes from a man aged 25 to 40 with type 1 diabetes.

CDR3 in amino acids: CASSYGLGYEQYF. The CDR3 DNA follows: TGTGCCAGCAGTTACGGGTTGGGTTACGAGCAGTACTTC. This sequence joins TRBV6-5 and TRBJ2-7; D uncertain. V lost 2 bases, J lost 4 bases, and 9 bases lay in between. Germline V gene sequence: CDR1 MNHEY, CDR2 SVGAGI. CDR3 size: 13 residues.